The entry below gives a single T cell receptor beta chain sequence along with its context. The method was immunoSEQ multiplex PCR; TCRdb's version includes in-frame clones alone and lacks a portion of them. The repertoire includes roughly 68,000 clones, around nine tenths of them detected once, and roughly a tenth sits in the top ten. Trimming shortened V by 2 bases and J by 2 bases, and 10 bases separated the two germline ends. This CDR3 is 14 amino acids long. Germline loops: CDR1 MNHEY, CDR2 SVGAGI. These data are taken from a study of blood T cell repertoires in COVID-19. Across the whole study: In each case, the material was cDNA or gDNA derived from T cells, B-cell-depleted T cells, or PBMCs.

This rearrangement joins TRBV6-5 to TRBJ2-7; no clear D. This receptor was identified in a middle-aged woman who had recovered from COVID-19. Sample: PBMCs or T cells enriched from blood (not recorded which). The CDR3 loop reads CASSYTTQTYEQYF. CDR3 DNA sequence: TGTGCCAGCAGTTACACGACACAAACCTACGAGCAGTACTTC.